A selection of T cell receptor beta chains follows, all from one sample in a study of blood T cell repertoires in COVID-19. Repertoires were generated with immunoSEQ multiplex PCR, while TCRdb's copy carries only in-frame clones and drops some. The sample lists some 100,000 clones; more than 75% were seen once. The specimen was peripheral blood. These TCRs come from a man aged 50 to 59 with active or convalescent COVID-19. Each CDR3 is given with its conserved first and last residue. D genes are given only for firm matches. Rows give clone size only sometimes, using once, few, many, or a class for an expanded clone.

>TRBV7-2|-|TRBJ2-7|-
CASSPSAGTYEQYF
TGTGCCAGCAGCCCCTCGGCAGGGACCTACGAGCAGTACTTC
>TRBV9|-|TRBJ1-6|TRBD1
CASSSPGQGNSPLHF
TGTGCCAGCAGCTCACCGGGACAGGGCAATTCACCCCTCCACTTT
>TRBV9|-|TRBJ1-6|TRBD1
CASSPGQGYSPLHF
TGTGCCAGCAGCCCAGGACAGGGGTATTCACCCCTCCACTTT
>TRBV2|-|TRBJ1-3|-
CASRLQGSGNTIYF
TGTGCCAGCAGGCTACAGGGTTCGGGAAACACCATATATTTT
>TRBV7-2|-|TRBJ2-1|-
CASSLAVASDEQFF
TGTGCCAGCAGCTTAGCGGTAGCAAGTGATGAGCAGTTCTTC
>TRBV4-3|few|TRBJ1-1|-
CASSQKTGNTEAFF
TGCGCCAGCAGCCAAAAGACAGGGAACACTGAAGCTTTCTTT
>TRBV27|-|TRBJ2-1|TRBD2
CASLGLAGGSYNEQFF
TGTGCCAGCTTAGGACTAGCGGGGGGTTCCTACAATGAGCAGTTCTTC
>TRBV3-1/TRBV3-2|-|TRBJ1-5|-
CASNLGGSNQPQHF
TGTGCCAGCAACCTGGGGGGTTCCAATCAGCCCCAGCATTTT
>TRBV6-1|-|TRBJ2-3|-
CASSGRGEGVSDTQYF
TGTGCCAGCAGTGGAAGGGGGGAGGGGGTATCAGATACGCAGTATTTT
>TRBV10-2|-|TRBJ2-5|TRBD2
CASSAASGQETQYF
TGCGCCAGCAGTGCCGCTAGCGGACAAGAGACCCAGTACTTC
>TRBV28|-|TRBJ2-3|TRBD1
CASSSSQGVGGTDTQYF
TGTGCCAGCAGTTCCTCACAGGGGGTGGGGGGCACAGATACGCAGTATTTT
>TRBV11-2|-|TRBJ1-1|-
CASSLDGISNTEAFF
TGTGCCAGCAGCTTAGACGGTATTTCGAACACTGAAGCTTTCTTT
>TRBV20-1|-|TRBJ2-3|-
CSASGASSALF
TGCAGTGCTAGTGGGGCCTCTAGCGCTCTATTT
>TRBV18|-|TRBJ2-1|TRBD2
CASSQRGGGTYNEQFF
TGTGCCAGCTCACAACGGGGCGGGGGGACCTACAATGAGCAGTTCTTC
>TRBV3-1/TRBV3-2|-|TRBJ2-3|TRBD2
CASSQEGGGAGTDTQYF
TGTGCCAGCAGCCAAGAGGGCGGGGGGGCCGGCACAGATACGCAGTATTTT
>TRBV19|-|TRBJ1-1|-
CASSTGGGPNTEAFF
TGTGCCAGTAGTACGGGCGGAGGGCCGAACACTGAAGCTTTCTTT
>TRBV3-1/TRBV3-2|-|TRBJ1-6|-
CASSQVSNSPLHF
TGTGCCAGCAGCCAAGTTTCGAATTCACCCCTCCACTTT
>TRBV6-5|-|TRBJ1-5|-
CASSLGRDQPQHF
TGTGCCAGCAGCCTGGGGAGGGATCAGCCCCAGCATTTT
>TRBV5-4|-|TRBJ2-3|TRBD2
CASNVRLAGGGTDTQYF
TGTGCCAGCAACGTTCGTCTAGCGGGGGGGGGCACAGATACGCAGTATTTT
>TRBV3-1/TRBV3-2|-|TRBJ2-2|-
CASSQANHGAGELFF
TGTGCCAGCAGCCAAGCGAACCACGGGGCCGGGGAGCTGTTTTTT
>TRBV6-5|few|TRBJ2-7|-
CASSYSDSYEQYF
TGTGCCAGCAGTTACTCGGACAGCTACGAGCAGTACTTC
>TRBV6-1|-|TRBJ2-1|TRBD2
CASSEMAGGPTLAEQFF
TGTGCCAGCAGTGAAATGGCGGGGGGCCCTACGCTTGCTGAGCAGTTCTTC
>TRBV11-2|-|TRBJ1-2|-
CASSPQANYGYTF
TGTGCCAGCAGCCCCCAGGCCAACTATGGCTACACCTTC
>TRBV5-4|-|TRBJ2-5|-
CASSLGGSGRLETQYF
TGTGCCAGCAGCCTTGGAGGTTCGGGCCGTTTGGAGACCCAGTACTTC
>TRBV27|-|TRBJ1-4|TRBD1
CASSLGTGVAEKLFF
TGTGCCAGCAGTTTAGGGACAGGGGTTGCCGAAAAACTGTTTTTT
>TRBV28|once|TRBJ1-1|-
CASSLSEGLYTEAFF
TGTGCCAGCAGTTTATCGGAGGGGCTGTACACTGAAGCTTTCTTT
>TRBV4-2|-|TRBJ2-2|TRBD2
CASSQGTSGGGTGELFF
TGTGCCAGCAGCCAGGGGACTAGCGGGGGTGGAACCGGGGAGCTGTTTTTT
>TRBV7-2|-|TRBJ1-2|-
CASSFRAYGYTF
TGTGCCAGCAGCTTCAGGGCCTATGGCTACACCTTC